Listed here are 24 T cell receptor beta chains from one sample, sequenced in a study of control samples from healthy donors and cancer patients. Profiled with immunoSEQ multiplex PCR; TCRdb holds only in-frame clones, not every one. The data show some 130,000 clones, with roughly 90% seen just once and 8.6% held by the top ten. The sequenced material came from blood. The receptors originated from a man aged 18 to 30 in good health.

This rearrangement joins TRBV3-1 (or the pseudogene TRBV3-2) to TRBJ2-7; 7 nucleotides line up with TRBD2. The junction had 13 bases not matched to a gene; V was cut back by 2 bases and J by 3 bases. Germline V lookup: CDR1 LGHDT, CDR2 YNNKEL (reference sequence). CDR3 size: 17 residues. CDR3 sequence (DNA): TGTGCCAGCAGCCAATACCCCTGGGGCGGGGGTGTCTACGAGCAGTACTTC. Amino acids: CASSQYPWGGGVYEQYF.

The chain has TRBV27 and TRBJ1-4; 8 bases line up with TRBD1. J was trimmed by 0 bases and V by 5 bases; bases with no gene match: 11. The CDR3 runs 18 residues. The germline V gene has CDR1 MNHEY and CDR2 SMNVEV (reference sequence). Here the CDR3 DNA reads TGTGCCAGCAGTCCTCGGACAGGGACCACCGCAACTAATGAAAAACTGTTTTTT. Protein sequence: CASSPRTGTTATNEKLFF.

The chain couples TRBV7-3 to TRBJ2-3; D uncertain. Trimming shortened V by 1 base and J by 5 bases, and 22 bases separated the two germline ends. The CDR3 consists of 18 residues. Germline lookup yields CDR1 SGHTA and CDR2 FQGTGA. CDR3 sequence reads: CASSLMSSVGWPGDTQYF. As DNA, the CDR3 is TGTGCCAGCAGCTTAATGTCGTCGGTAGGTTGGCCTGGAGATACGCAGTATTTT.

The rearrangement uses TRBV30 and TRBJ2-7; TRBD2 agrees at 13 bases. The CDR3 covers 15 residues. Trimming at V came to 1 base and at J to 4 bases, leaving 4 bases not matched to a gene. The germline V gene has CDR1 GTSNPN and CDR2 SVGIG (reference sequence). The CDR3 DNA follows: TGTGCCTGGAGTGAGGGGACTAGCGGGGTGTACGAGCAGTACTTC. Amino acid sequence: CAWSEGTSGVYEQYF.

The chain combines TRBV29-1 with TRBJ1-2, with a weak D call TRBD1 (6 bases). V lost 6 bases, J lost 2 bases, and 25 bases lay in between. The CDR3 runs 17 residues. From germline, CDR1 is SQVTM and CDR2 ANQGSEA. CDR3 nucleotides: TGCAGCGTGGAAATAAGACAGGACGTTGGGGGAAACTATGGCTACACCTTC. Encoded protein: CSVEIRQDVGGNYGYTF.

The rearrangement joins TRBV19 to TRBJ1-4; TRBD1 matches at 10 bases. Germline trimming cut 6 bases from V and 7 bases from J; bases unmatched to any gene: 5. The CDR3 runs 14 residues. Germline V gene data show CDR1 as LNHDA and CDR2 as SQIVND (reference sequence). The CDR3 DNA is TGTGCCAGTAGCTTGGACAGGGGGAGTGAAAAACTGTTTTTT. Translated: CASSLDRGSEKLFF.

J is TRBJ1-5 and V is TRBV19, with D perhaps TRBD1 (5 bases). The CDR3 covers 16 residues. Germline assignment: CDR1 LNHDA and CDR2 SQIVND (reference sequence). V lost 5 bases and J lost 0, with 14 bases in between. The CDR3 reads CASSVGTVYSNQPQHF. The CDR3 DNA reads as TGTGCCAGTAGTGTCGGGACCGTTTATAGCAATCAGCCCCAGCATTTT.

The gene calls are TRBV6-5 and TRBJ1-2; no firm D call. Germline V lookup: CDR1 MNHEY, CDR2 SVGAGI. This CDR3 spans 13 amino acids. V shed 0 bases and J shed 7 bases, with 9 bases lying between them. The CDR3 protein is CASSYSTSGGYTF. As DNA, the CDR3 is TGTGCCAGCAGTTACTCTACCTCGGGTGGCTACACCTTC.

The chain links TRBV4-1 to TRBJ2-1; the D is unclear. The germline CDR1 and CDR2 sequences are MGHRA and YSYEKL. Trimming stripped 1 base from V and 6 bases from J, with 13 bases between. This CDR3 is 15 amino acids long. CDR3 sequence: CASSQVSNGVNEQFF. For the CDR3, the DNA is TGCGCCAGCAGCCAAGTCAGTAATGGGGTCAATGAGCAGTTCTTC.

J is TRBJ2-6 and V is TRBV5-6, with 8 bases aligning to TRBD1. The CDR3 covers 16 residues. V was pared by 4 bases and J by 1 base, with 4 bases of the junction left unmatched. CDR1 is SGHDT, CDR2 YYEEEE, per germline. Here the CDR3 reads CASSTWTGSGANVLTF. In nucleotides, the CDR3 is TGTGCCAGCAGCACCTGGACAGGGTCTGGGGCCAACGTCCTGACTTTC.

This rearrangement joins TRBV7-2 to TRBJ1-1; D remains ambiguous. Trimming left V 2 bases short and J 5 bases short, with 12 bases between. The germline CDR1 and CDR2 sequences are SGHTA and FQGNSA. CDR3 size: 14 residues. CDR3 amino acids: CASSLYGVGTEAFF. The CDR3 DNA reads as TGTGCCAGCAGCTTATACGGGGTCGGTACTGAAGCTTTCTTT.

The rearrangement links TRBV6-5 to TRBJ1-6, with D uncertain. Germline V gene lookup returns CDR1 MNHEY and CDR2 SVGAGI. The CDR3 sequence is 13 residues long. V lost 7 bases and J lost 5, with 9 bases in between. The CDR3 region is CASMNRDNSPLHF. The CDR3 nucleotides are TGTGCCAGCATGAACAGAGATAATTCACCCCTCCACTTT.

This chain links TRBV5-1 with TRBJ1-4, with 9 bases fitting TRBD1. The CDR3 runs to 16 residues. V shed 2 bases and J 3 bases; nucleotides not matched to a gene: 5. CDR1 is SGHRS and CDR2 is YFSETQ in the germline V gene. This chain's CDR3 is CASSLRTGEANEKLFF. The CDR3 coding sequence is TGCGCCAGCAGCTTAAGGACAGGGGAGGCTAATGAAAAACTGTTTTTT. The variable domain in full, completed from reference TRBV5-1 and TRBJ1-4, reads KAGVTQTPRYLIKTRGQQVTLSCSPISGHRSVSWYQQTPGQGLQFLFEYFSETQRNKGNFPGRFSGRQFSNSRSEMNVSTLELGDSALYLCASSLRTGEANEKLFFGSGTQLSVL.

The chain uses TRBV2 and TRBJ1-1; 9 bases agree with TRBD1. V lost 6 bases, J lost 0 bases, and 11 bases stayed unmatched. Germline CDR1 SNHLY, CDR2 FYNNEI. The CDR3 sequence is 17 residues long. The CDR3 DNA reads as TGTGCCAGCAGCTCTTCCGGGACAGGGACTTTGAACACTGAAGCTTTCTTT. Translated, it gives CASSSSGTGTLNTEAFF.

This clone came up once. The chain links TRBV7-8 to TRBJ1-1, with D possibly matching TRBD1 (5 bases). This CDR3 is 13 amino acids long. The germline V and J ends were trimmed by 2 bases and 6 bases, with 10 bases remaining between them. Germline V gene lookup returns CDR1 SGHVS and CDR2 FQNEAQ. The CDR3: CASSLRRDAEAFF. Written as DNA, the CDR3 is TGTGCCAGCAGCTTACGCAGGGACGCTGAAGCTTTCTTT.

The chain couples TRBV25-1 to TRBJ1-2, with D possibly being TRBD1 (5 bases). Between the trimmed V and J ends, which lost 1 base and 4 bases, there was a span of 16 bases. The CDR3 contains 16 residues. CDR1 MGHDK and CDR2 SYGVNS come from the germline V gene. CDR3 sequence (DNA): TGTGCCAGCAGTGAATTCCGTGGGGGAATCAGCTATGGCTACACCTTC. As protein: CASSEFRGGISYGYTF.

V is TRBV5-1 and J is TRBJ1-1; 7 bases are a match to TRBD1. From germline, CDR1 is SGHRS and CDR2 YFSETQ. V gave up 4 bases and J gave up 0 bases; unmatched junction bases: 6. The CDR3 consists of 15 residues. This CDR3 is CASSLGQRMNTEAFF. In DNA form, the CDR3 reads TGCGCCAGCAGCCTGGGACAGCGCATGAACACTGAAGCTTTCTTT.

The chain is built from TRBV9 and TRBJ1-1; TRBD1 agrees at 8 bases. This CDR3 has 14 amino acids. CDR1 and CDR2 from the germline V gene are SGDLS and YYNGEE. V was clipped by 6 bases and J by 11 bases; unmatched bases: 15. The CDR3 sequence: CASTRDRSFGGAFF. The CDR3 nucleotides are TGTGCCAGCACCCGGGACAGGTCGTTTGGGGGGGCTTTCTTT.

The rearrangement links TRBV5-1 to TRBJ1-1; possible D gene TRBD1, 5 bases. Trimming took 3 bases from V and 7 from J, leaving 13 bases between them. The CDR3 has 13 amino acids. Germline CDR1 reads SGHRS; CDR2 reads YFSETQ. Here the CDR3 DNA reads TGCGCCAGCAGCTCGACAGACGCATTTGAAGCTTTCTTT. Amino acids: CASSSTDAFEAFF.

The chain has TRBV20-1 and TRBJ2-1; 10 bases line up with TRBD2. Germline V gene sequence: CDR1 DFQATT, CDR2 SNEGSKA (reference sequence). The CDR3 sequence is 14 residues long. Trimming cost V 3 bases and J 4 bases; bases outside gene matches: 3. CDR3: CSASTSGAYNEQFF. The CDR3 DNA reads TGCAGTGCTAGTACTAGCGGGGCGTACAATGAGCAGTTCTTC.

The chain has TRBV4-1 and TRBJ2-5; D is ambiguous. Germline V gene sequence: CDR1 MGHRA, CDR2 YSYEKL. Trimming stripped 6 bases from V and 2 bases from J, with 13 bases between. CDR3 length: 14 residues. CDR3 sequence reads: CASRPGVQQETQYF. CDR3 bases: TGCGCCAGCAGGCCTGGAGTGCAGCAAGAGACCCAGTACTTC.

This chain links TRBV5-1 with TRBJ2-1; 7 bases are shared with TRBD2. Germline V CDR1 and CDR2: SGHRS, YFSETQ. The CDR3 has 15 amino acids. V dropped 2 bases and J dropped 1; count of bases not matched to a gene: 3. The CDR3 reads CASSLASGSYNEQFF. The CDR3 DNA sequence: TGCGCCAGCAGCTTAGCTAGCGGTTCCTACAATGAGCAGTTCTTC.

This chain uses TRBV2 with TRBJ1-5; no clear D. Germline V gene data show CDR1 as SNHLY and CDR2 as FYNNEI. CDR3 size: 16 residues. V dropped 2 bases and J dropped 1 base, with 12 bases sitting between them. CDR3 nucleotide sequence: TGTGCCAGCAGTGAATACGGCAGCGTAAGCAATCAGCCCCAGCATTTT. Its protein product is CASSEYGSVSNQPQHF.

This clone qualifies as medium-sized. This chain uses TRBV4-1 with TRBJ2-2; maybe TRBD2 (5 bases). Per germline, CDR1 MGHRA and CDR2 YSYEKL. Trimming stripped 3 bases from V and 4 bases from J, with 9 bases between. This CDR3 has 14 amino acids. CDR3: CASSHGVGTGELFF. The CDR3 nucleotides are TGCGCCAGCAGCCACGGGGTAGGCACCGGGGAGCTGTTTTTT.